The TCR beta chain under discussion was sequenced for a study of CD8+CD57+ T cells in acquired aplastic anemia. Across the whole study: Across the sorted CD4+ and CD8+ cells, DNA amounts averaged 3.2 ug. Healthy donor sequencing depth: 10 million to 10.8 million CD4+, fewer than 13 million CD8+ reads.

The CDR3 length is 17 residues. CDR1 and CDR2 (germline): SGHAT, FQDESV (reference sequence). Genomic DNA provided the template from which TCR beta VDJ and CDR3 profiles were obtained. TCRdb fed the reads into MiXCR, producing one record per CDR3 protein. The top ten hold around 0.96% of the sample, which has roughly 150,000 distinct CDR3 sequences, approximately 43% seen once. A note on this clonotype: Its antigen is currently unknown. This may arise from a read error, as a much more abundant clone is one base away.

Study results and caveats: It was found that roughly 31 CD8+ CDR3 sequences were shared between patients and controls. Statistical testing detected no significant gap in CD8+ Simpson's diversity between patients and controls.

The source of this sequence is a human donor in good health. V gene TRBV11-1 combines with J gene TRBJ1-3; possible D gene TRBD1, 6 bases. Sequenced sample: sorted CD4+, CD8+, or CD8+CD57+ T cells (not recorded which) from PBMCs. Here the CDR3 DNA reads TGTGCCAGCAGCTTACAGGGGATAACCGTCTCTGAAAACACCATATATTTT. Protein sequence: CASSLQGITVSENTIYF.